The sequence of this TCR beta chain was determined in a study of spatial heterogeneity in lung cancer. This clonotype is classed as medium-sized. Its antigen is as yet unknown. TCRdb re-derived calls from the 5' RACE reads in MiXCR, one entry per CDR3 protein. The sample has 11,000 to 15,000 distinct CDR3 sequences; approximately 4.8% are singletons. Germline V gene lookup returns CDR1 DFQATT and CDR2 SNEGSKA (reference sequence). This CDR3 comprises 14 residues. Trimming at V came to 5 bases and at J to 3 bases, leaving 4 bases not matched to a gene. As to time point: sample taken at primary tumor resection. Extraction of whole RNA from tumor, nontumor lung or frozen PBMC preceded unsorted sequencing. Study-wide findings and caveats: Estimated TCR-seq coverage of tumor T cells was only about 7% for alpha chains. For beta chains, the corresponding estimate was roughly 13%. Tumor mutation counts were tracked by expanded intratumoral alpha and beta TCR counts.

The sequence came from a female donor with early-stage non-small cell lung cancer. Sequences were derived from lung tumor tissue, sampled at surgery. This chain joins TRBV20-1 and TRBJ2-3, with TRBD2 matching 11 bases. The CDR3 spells CSARTSGLTDTQYF. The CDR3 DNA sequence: TGCAGTGCTCGGACTAGCGGGTTGACAGATACGCAGTATTTT.